This T cell receptor beta chain comes out of a study of spatial heterogeneity in lung cancer. Study at large: At a median of approximately 22 months after resection, follow-up PBMC samples were sequenced when available. General study results and limits: Expanded tumor TCRs that were ubiquitous appeared in blood more at resection than follow-up.

Time point in this sample: blood at routine non-recurrence follow-up after resection. Without sorting, whole RNA was sequenced from tumor, nontumor lung or frozen PBMC. TCRdb re-derived calls from the 5' RACE reads in MiXCR, one entry per CDR3 protein. The repertoire has around 110,000 distinct CDR3 sequences, roughly an eighth of them found once; the top ten carry roughly 17%. CDR3 length: 14 residues. Germline V gives CDR1 MRHNA, CDR2 SNTAGT. V was shortened by 6 bases and J by 4 bases, with 10 bases between the two germline ends. This clonotype was observed a few times. The antigen remains unidentified.

Sample: PBMCs, taken at follow-up. This chain connects TRBV6-4 to TRBJ1-6; D is undetermined. The sequence was collected from a male donor with early-stage non-small cell lung cancer. Written as DNA, the CDR3 is TGTGCCAGCAGCCAGACGGGGTATAATTCACCCCTCCACTTT. Encoded protein: CASSQTGYNSPLHF.